The 5 T cell receptor beta chains below were found in one sample sequenced in a study of blood T cell repertoires in COVID-19. Measured with immunoSEQ multiplex PCR; TCRdb has only the in-frame clones, and not every one. This sample carries about 88,000 clones, less than 75% of them seen once, and the ten largest clones take roughly 24%. Sequenced material: peripheral blood. These receptors were obtained from a woman aged 55-75 years in a cohort sampled during active or convalescent COVID-19.

The J gene is TRBJ1-5, the V gene TRBV28, with D unresolved. V lost 7 bases and J lost 9, with 13 bases in between. This CDR3 comprises 12 residues. The germline CDR1 and CDR2 sequences are MDHEN and SYDVKM. The CDR3: CASTNPGRPQHF. The DNA of the CDR3 is TGTGCCAGCACTAACCCTGGGCGGCCCCAGCATTTT.

V usage is TRBV2 and J usage is TRBJ1-6; D perhaps matches TRBD1 (6 bases). Germline V gives CDR1 SNHLY, CDR2 FYNNEI. Trimming pared 4 bases from V and 1 base from J, leaving 17 bases between. The CDR3 contains 18 residues. For the CDR3, the DNA is TGTGCCAGCAGTGGGGCATCGACAGGATCGTCCTATAATTCACCCCTCCACTTT. It specifies CASSGASTGSSYNSPLHF. Combining the CDR3 with reference TRBV2 and TRBJ1-6 gives the whole variable domain EPEVTQTPSHQVTQMGQEVILRCVPISNHLYFYWYRQILGQKVEFLVSFYNNEISEKSEIFDDQFSVERPDGSNFTLKIRSTKLEDSAMYFCASSGASTGSSYNSPLHFGNGTRLTVT.

This clone was recorded only once. The chain couples TRBV7-2 to TRBJ2-3, with D possibly TRBD1 on 7 matching bases. Germline V CDR1 and CDR2: SGHTA, FQGNSA. The CDR3 sequence is 15 residues long. Trimming took off 5 bases at V and 5 bases at J, with 17 bases between the two ends. DNA of the CDR3: TGTGCCAGCAGCCTAGGGGGCGGGGTGGAAGATACGCAGTATTTT. Translation gives CASSLGGGVEDTQYF.

V is TRBV5-1 and J is TRBJ2-5; 7 nucleotides agree with TRBD2. The CDR3 loop spans 14 amino acids. The trim removed 0 bases at V and 5 bases at J, leaving 4 bases unmatched. CDR1 and CDR2 (germline): SGHRS, YFSETQ. The DNA of the CDR3 is TGCGCCAGCAGCTTGGCCGGGGGGTGGGAGACCCAGTACTTC. Translating gives CASSLAGGWETQYF.

As regards this clone: Sequence at one end of the junction differs from germline and may be a read error. The chain uses TRBV5-1 and TRBJ1-2; D unresolved. Germline values: CDR1 SGHRS, CDR2 YFSETQ. The CDR3 totals 14 residues. The CDR3 bases are TGCGCCAGCAGTTTGGGCGGTGGTAACTATGGCTACACCTTC. Translated, it gives CASSLGGGNYGYTF.